This section outlines one T cell receptor (beta chain) sequence together with its context. The CDR3 spans 13 residues. Germline assignment: CDR1 SEHNR and CDR2 FQNEAQ (reference sequence). V lost 6 bases to trimming and J lost 1 base, with 9 bases between them. The sample is drawn from a study of patients and donors after allogeneic stem cell transplantation. TCRdb ran MiXCR on the RT-PCR reads and lists one entry per CDR3 protein. The table records 150,000 to 250,000 distinct CDR3 sequences, 41% of them present only once. Source material: blood, either unsorted or a sorted T cell fraction (not recorded which). This clonotype was obtained from a human donor who was either an allogeneic HSCT recipient or a stem cell or donor lymphocyte infusion donor (not recorded which). It is not recorded whose cells these are; they may come from a transplant donor. V is TRBV7-9 and J is TRBJ1-1; D not resolved. CDR3: CASSYLQNTEAFF. The DNA of the CDR3 is TGTGCCAGCAGTTATCTCCAGAACACTGAAGCTTTCTTT.